These 30 T cell receptor beta chains were sequenced from one sample in a study of radiotherapy plus CTLA-4 blockade in lung cancer. The assay was immunoSEQ multiplex PCR, and TCRdb's table has in-frame clones only and misses some. The data contain 35,000 or so clones, around 85% of them singletons. The sequences come from peripheral blood, collected from a patient treated with radiotherapy plus ipilimumab. The receptors were sampled from a human donor with non-small cell lung cancer who had stable disease on radiotherapy plus ipilimumab.

This chain joins TRBV4-3 and TRBJ2-3; tentative D call: TRBD2 (5 bases). The germline V gene encodes CDR1 LGHNA and CDR2 YSLEER. V lost 0 bases, J lost 5 bases, and 15 bases lay in between. This CDR3 contains 16 residues. The CDR3 reads CASSQDWASRGDTQYF. CDR3 DNA: TGCGCCAGCAGCCAAGACTGGGCCTCCCGGGGAGATACGCAGTATTTT.

The chain has TRBV18 and TRBJ1-1, with a possible D match to TRBD1 (5 bases). V lost 6 bases to trimming and J lost 7 bases, with 12 bases between them. The length of the CDR3 is 12 residues. Germline loops: CDR1 KGHSH, CDR2 LQKENI. CDR3 sequence: CASSQGWSEAFF. The CDR3 DNA reads TGTGCCAGCTCGCAGGGATGGAGTGAAGCTTTCTTT.

With regard to this clone: The same CDR3 also results from other DNA sequences found in this sample. This chain connects TRBV11-3 to TRBJ2-7; D is perhaps TRBD1 (6 bases). The germline CDR1 and CDR2 sequences are SGHNT and YENEEA. The CDR3 extends over 13 amino acids. Deletions cut 5 bases from V and 7 bases from J, with 15 bases between. For the CDR3, the DNA is TGTGCCAGCAGCCTCACAGGGTCCGGAGAGCAGTACTTC. This encodes CASSLTGSGEQYF.

The chain uses TRBV5-1 and TRBJ2-7; 10 bases line up with TRBD1. The germline CDR1 and CDR2 sequences are SGHRS and YFSETQ. Trimming took 2 bases from V and 5 from J; bases not matched to a gene: 4. This CDR3 has 14 residues. DNA for the CDR3: TGCGCCAGCAGCTTTGACAGGGGGCAAAACGAGCAGTACTTC. This translates into CASSFDRGQNEQYF. Together with reference TRBV5-1 and TRBJ2-7, the CDR3 gives the full variable domain: KAGVTQTPRYLIKTRGQQVTLSCSPISGHRSVSWYQQTPGQGLQFLFEYFSETQRNKGNFPGRFSGRQFSNSRSEMNVSTLELGDSALYLCASSFDRGQNEQYFGPGTRLTVT.

The V gene is TRBV19, the J gene TRBJ1-1; D is ambiguous. The V end was cut by 1 base, the J end by 11 bases, with 11 bases between. Germline loops: CDR1 LNHDA, CDR2 SQIVND (reference sequence). This CDR3 comprises 12 residues. The CDR3 DNA follows: TGTGCCAGTAGTATAGGTAACATGCAGGCTTTCTTT. It yields the protein CASSIGNMQAFF.

V gene TRBV5-1 combines with J gene TRBJ1-2; TRBD1 agrees at 9 bases. V shed 0 bases, J shed 8 bases, and the junction held 5 bases outside the gene matches. The CDR3 is 14 residues long. Germline CDR1 SGHRS, CDR2 YFSETQ. The CDR3 DNA reads TGCGCCAGCAGCTTGGAATACAGGGGGCGAGGCTACACCTTC. Amino acids: CASSLEYRGRGYTF.

The V call is TRBV5-6, the J call TRBJ1-2, with 8 bases identical to TRBD1. CDR3 length: 17 amino acids. With V trimmed by 0 bases and J by 1 base, 8 bases remained unmatched. The germline V gene has CDR1 SGHDT and CDR2 YYEEEE. The CDR3 nucleotides read TGTGCCAGCAGCTTGGTACAGGGGGGCAAAATTAACTATGGCTACACCTTC. As protein: CASSLVQGGKINYGYTF. Together with reference TRBV5-6 and TRBJ1-2, the CDR3 gives the full variable domain: DAGVTQSPTHLIKTRGQQVTLRCSPKSGHDTVSWYQQALGQGPQFIFQYYEEEERQRGNFPDRFSGHQFPNYSSELNVNALLLGDSALYLCASSLVQGGKINYGYTFGSGTRLTVV.

This clone was found a few times. The rearrangement joins TRBV10-3 to TRBJ1-5, with D maybe TRBD1 (6 bases). Trimming pared 3 bases from V and 6 bases from J, leaving 12 bases between. Germline values: CDR1 ENHRY, CDR2 SYGVKD. The CDR3 is 14 amino acids. For the CDR3, the DNA is TGTGCCATCAGTGACGGGCAGGGGAGTCAGCCCCAGCATTTT. Its translation is CAISDGQGSQPQHF.

The V gene is TRBV27, the J gene TRBJ1-2; D is possibly TRBD1 (6 bases). Germline V gene lookup returns CDR1 MNHEY and CDR2 SMNVEV (reference sequence). V lost 3 bases to trimming and J lost 8 bases, with 13 bases between them. There are 13 residues in the CDR3. In DNA form, the CDR3 reads TGTGCCAGCAGTTTCCCAGGGGCCGGCGGCTACACCTTC. As protein: CASSFPGAGGYTF.

The count of this clone is one. V gene TRBV4-3 combines with J gene TRBJ2-3; D is unclear. Germline loops: CDR1 LGHNA, CDR2 YSLEER. The CDR3 extends over 13 amino acids. Trimming shortened V by 0 bases and J by 5 bases, and 6 bases separated the two germline ends. The CDR3 protein is CASSQDSGDTQYF. Written as DNA, the CDR3 is TGCGCCAGCAGCCAAGATTCGGGAGATACGCAGTATTTT.

V is TRBV15 and J is TRBJ2-3; 14 bases match TRBD2. V trimming: 4 bases; J trimming: 5 bases; junction bases outside the gene matches: 5. Germline CDR1 is LNHNV and CDR2 is YYDKDF (reference sequence). The CDR3 is 16 residues long. CDR3 in DNA: TGTGCCACCAGCACAAGACTAGCGGGAGGGTTAGATACGCAGTATTTT. It codes for CATSTRLAGGLDTQYF.

Comment on this clone: Additional DNA sequences in this sample encode the identical CDR3. The rearrangement joins TRBV21-1 to TRBJ1-1. TRBV21-1 is termed a pseudogene. The CDR3 is 15 amino acids. The CDR3 nucleotides are TGTGCCAGCAGCAAAGCGGAGGGTTTTGGCACTGAAGCTTTCTTT. This gives the protein CASSKAEGFGTEAFF.

V gene TRBV6-5 combines with J gene TRBJ2-7; D might be TRBD2 (6 bases). Per the germline V gene, CDR1 is MNHEY and CDR2 is SVGAGI. This CDR3 is 14 amino acids long. Trimming took 5 bases from V and 5 from J, leaving 16 bases between them. The chain's CDR3 is CASSDRWSSDEQYF. CDR3 nucleotide sequence: TGTGCCAGCAGTGACCGGTGGTCTAGCGACGAGCAGTACTTC.

This chain connects TRBV6-5 to TRBJ1-2; D is unclear. Germline lookup yields CDR1 MNHEY and CDR2 SVGAGI. There are 14 residues in the CDR3. V was trimmed by 4 bases and J by 4 bases, leaving 13 bases between them. The CDR3 loop reads CASSSPLAGYGYTF. The CDR3 coding sequence is TGTGCCAGCAGTTCCCCGCTGGCGGGCTATGGCTACACCTTC.

V gene TRBV6-6 combines with J gene TRBJ2-3, with D possibly matching TRBD2 (6 bases). The ends were cut back, 6 bases at V and 2 bases at J, with 15 bases in the middle. The CDR3 extends over 15 amino acids. Germline CDR1 reads MNHNY; CDR2 reads SVGAGI (reference sequence). This CDR3 reads CASSTLADDTDTQYF. As DNA, the CDR3 is TGTGCCAGCAGCACCTTAGCGGATGACACAGATACGCAGTATTTT.

The sample holds one count of this clone. The chain has TRBV9 and TRBJ2-2; 9 nucleotides match TRBD2. The CDR3 length is 15 residues. Losses at the gene ends were 6 bases for V and 1 base for J; bases not matched to a gene: 4. CDR1 and CDR2 from the germline V gene are SGDLS and YYNGEE. CDR3 sequence reads: CASNTAGGNTGELFF. In DNA, the CDR3 is TGTGCCAGCAACACAGCGGGGGGGAACACCGGGGAGCTGTTTTTT. Supplemented by reference TRBV9 and TRBJ2-2, the full variable domain reads DSGVTQTPKHLITATGQRVTLRCSPRSGDLSVYWYQQSLDQGLQFLIQYYNGEERAKGNILERFSAQQFPDLHSELNLSSLELGDSALYFCASNTAGGNTGELFFGEGSRLTVL.

The V gene is TRBV5-1, the J gene TRBJ2-2, with D maybe TRBD1 (6 bases). Trimming left V 0 bases short and J 5 bases short, with 11 bases between. CDR3 length equals 15 residues. The germline V gene encodes CDR1 SGHRS and CDR2 YFSETQ. The CDR3 sequence: CASSLGGGRTGELFF. In nucleotides, the CDR3 is TGCGCCAGCAGCTTGGGAGGGGGAAGGACCGGGGAGCTGTTTTTT.

The CDR3, as DNA: TGTGCCAGCAGCCCTAGCGGATTCACAGATACGCAGTATTTT. This encodes CASSPSGFTDTQYF. The chain uses TRBV9 and TRBJ2-3; 7 positions agree with TRBD2. The length of the CDR3 is 14 residues. Germline CDR1 is SGDLS and CDR2 is YYNGEE. The junction had 4 bases not matched to a gene; V was cut back by 4 bases and J by 2 bases.

The chain carries TRBV5-4 and TRBJ2-7; 7 bases agree with TRBD1. Trimming cost V 4 bases and J 5 bases; bases outside gene matches: 3. CDR3 length equals 12 residues. Germline V gene sequence: CDR1 SGHNT, CDR2 YYREEE (reference sequence). The CDR3 region is CASSRQGDEQYF. The CDR3 DNA follows: TGTGCCAGCAGCCGACAGGGAGACGAGCAGTACTTC.

The chain couples TRBV5-1 to TRBJ2-3, with TRBD2 matching 12 bases. CDR3 length: 15 residues. The V gene's germline CDR1 is SGHRS and CDR2 YFSETQ. V trimming: 0 bases; J trimming: 6 bases; junction bases outside the gene matches: 2. The CDR3 sequence is CASSLGLAGADTQYF. The DNA for the CDR3 is TGCGCCAGCAGCTTGGGACTAGCGGGAGCCGATACGCAGTATTTT. The full variable domain, completed using reference TRBV5-1 and TRBJ2-3, is KAGVTQTPRYLIKTRGQQVTLSCSPISGHRSVSWYQQTPGQGLQFLFEYFSETQRNKGNFPGRFSGRQFSNSRSEMNVSTLELGDSALYLCASSLGLAGADTQYFGPGTRLTVL.

V gene TRBV5-6 combines with J gene TRBJ2-1, with D possibly TRBD1 on 5 matching bases. This CDR3 is built from 12 residues. The germline V and J ends were trimmed by 4 bases and 6 bases, with 8 bases remaining between them. Looked up from germline, CDR1 is SGHDT and CDR2 is YYEEEE. This CDR3 reads CASSRGPNEQFF. The CDR3 region has the DNA TGTGCCAGCAGCAGGGGCCCCAATGAGCAGTTCTTC. The entire variable domain, with the rest obtained from reference TRBV5-6 and TRBJ2-1, is as follows: DAGVTQSPTHLIKTRGQQVTLRCSPKSGHDTVSWYQQALGQGPQFIFQYYEEEERQRGNFPDRFSGHQFPNYSSELNVNALLLGDSALYLCASSRGPNEQFFGPGTRLTVL.

The rearrangement uses TRBV6-5 and TRBJ1-3, with D unresolved. V was trimmed by 6 bases and J by 0 bases, leaving 9 bases between them. CDR3 size: 14 residues. Germline CDR1 is MNHEY and CDR2 is SVGAGI. The CDR3 reads CASSLAISGNTIYF. Written as DNA, the CDR3 is TGTGCCAGCAGCTTAGCTATCTCTGGAAACACCATATATTTT.

The chain recombines TRBV5-8 with TRBJ2-1; 8 bases are a match to TRBD1. The CDR3 runs 17 residues. With V trimmed by 7 bases and J by 6 bases, 18 bases remained unmatched. From germline, CDR1 is SGHTS and CDR2 YDEGEE. For the CDR3, the DNA is TGTGCCAGCCCGATCCTAACCGGGACAGGAGTCCGCAATGAGCAGTTCTTC. This codes for CASPILTGTGVRNEQFF.

The chain recombines TRBV19 with TRBJ2-3, with 9 bases aligning to TRBD2. The V gene end was trimmed by 3 bases and the J gene end by 4 bases; junction bases not matched to a gene: 14. CDR1 and CDR2 from the germline V gene are LNHDA and SQIVND (reference sequence). The CDR3 consists of 18 residues. DNA of the CDR3: TGTGCCAGTAGTATGCTAGCGGGGACAGATCTAAGGCCAGATACGCAGTATTTT. This sequence encodes CASSMLAGTDLRPDTQYF.

The rearrangement links TRBV29-1 to TRBJ1-1; weak D call: TRBD1 (5 bases). The V gene lost 2 bases and the J gene lost 3 bases, with 10 bases spanning the gap. The length of the CDR3 is 13 residues. Germline V gene data show CDR1 as SQVTM and CDR2 as ANQGSEA. The CDR3 reads CSVESGIDTEAFF. CDR3 bases: TGCAGCGTTGAATCAGGGATCGACACTGAAGCTTTCTTT.

This clone was detected only once. The rearrangement links TRBV18 to TRBJ2-3; 7 bases map to TRBD2. CDR3 length equals 16 residues. J was trimmed by 1 base and V by 0 bases; bases with no gene match: 4. The V gene's germline CDR1 is KGHSH and CDR2 LQKENI. The CDR3 nucleotides read TGTGCCAGCTCACCACCGGGTCTAGCGGGCACAGATACGCAGTATTTT. Translated, it gives CASSPPGLAGTDTQYF.

V usage is TRBV27 and J usage is TRBJ2-7, with D tentatively TRBD1 (5 bases). Between the trimmed V and J ends, which lost 3 bases and 2 bases, there was a span of 11 bases. CDR1 is MNHEY, CDR2 SMNVEV, per germline (reference sequence). This CDR3 is 14 amino acids long. CDR3 DNA sequence: TGTGCCAGCAGTTTTTGGGGCAGGCCCTACGAGCAGTACTTC. It encodes CASSFWGRPYEQYF.

A note on this clone: One end of the junction is discordant with germline, which a read error may explain. The gene calls are TRBV7-2 and TRBJ2-7; maybe TRBD1 (7 bases). CDR3 length: 13 residues. CDR1 is SGHTA, CDR2 FQGNSA, per germline. The CDR3 coding sequence is TGTGCCAGCAGCTTATCCGGTTCCCAGGGGGAGGACTTC. Its translation: CASSLSGSQGEDF.

The genes are TRBV11-1 and TRBJ2-7; D gene uncertain. V shed 5 bases and J shed 0 bases, with 11 bases lying between them. The CDR3 runs to 14 residues. Per the germline V gene, CDR1 is SGHAT and CDR2 is FQDESV (reference sequence). The CDR3 sequence is CASSPGSFSYEQYF. CDR3 sequence (DNA): TGTGCCAGCAGCCCCGGGTCTTTCTCCTACGAGCAGTACTTC.

The rearrangement joins TRBV30 to TRBJ2-3; D is possibly TRBD2 (5 bases). V lost 0 bases to trimming and J lost 1 base, with 11 bases between them. The CDR3 is 15 residues long. Germline CDR1 and CDR2: GTSNPN and SVGIG (reference sequence). CDR3 nucleotide sequence: TGTGCCTGGAGTGTACCTCTGGGAGGCACAGATACGCAGTATTTT. This codes for CAWSVPLGGTDTQYF.